The 13 T cell receptor beta chains listed next were all sequenced from one sample in a study of blood T cells in healthy people across ages. Then a second PCR, running about 7 to 11 cycles, was carried out with a sample-barcoded 5' primer and a J-beta primer mix. TCRdb re-called the 5' RACE reads through MiXCR, storing one row per CDR3 protein. This sample has 1.5 million to 2 million distinct CDR3 sequences, with about 28% found just once. Sequencing input: blood. These TCRs come from a woman between 25 and 40 years old in good health.

The chain couples TRBV29-1 to TRBJ1-2; 8 bases match TRBD1. The V segment lost 3 bases and the J segment 4 bases; nucleotides outside the gene matches: 16. Germline assignment: CDR1 SQVTM and CDR2 ANQGSEA. The CDR3 extends over 17 amino acids. The CDR3 reads CSVEGPGLSGGIYGYTF. The DNA for the CDR3 is TGCAGCGTTGAGGGGCCCGGGCTGTCAGGGGGCATCTATGGCTACACCTTC. Based on the CDR3 plus reference TRBV29-1 and TRBJ1-2, the full variable domain is SAVISQKPSRDICQRGTSLTIQCQVDSQVTMMFWYRQQPGQSLTLIATANQGSEATYESGFVIDKFPISRPNLTFSTLTVSNMSPEDSSIYLCSVEGPGLSGGIYGYTFGSGTRLTVV.

The chain couples TRBV20-1 to TRBJ1-2; D is unresolved. Trimming removed 3 bases at V and 5 bases at J, with 10 bases between. Germline CDR1 reads DFQATT; CDR2 reads SNEGSKA (reference sequence). This CDR3 comprises 12 residues. The CDR3 sequence is CSASPRRYGYTF. In DNA, the CDR3 is TGCAGTGCTAGTCCCCGAAGGTATGGCTACACCTTC.

J is TRBJ2-1 and V is TRBV7-9; no definite D call. The germline V gene encodes CDR1 SEHNR and CDR2 FQNEAQ (reference sequence). V was cut by 5 bases and J by 4 bases, with 12 bases left in between. This CDR3 comprises 14 residues. Written as DNA, the CDR3 is TGTGCCAGCAGCCCCCGTTTGCGGTACAATGAGCAGTTCTTC. It specifies CASSPRLRYNEQFF. Filled out from reference TRBV7-9 and TRBJ2-1, the complete variable domain reads DTGVSQNPRHKITKRGQNVTFRCDPISEHNRLYWYRQTLGQGPEFLTYFQNEAQLEKSRLLSDRFSAERPKGSFSTLEIQRTEQGDSAMYLCASSPRLRYNEQFFGPGTRLTVL.

In its sample, this clonotype was seen a few times. J is TRBJ2-1 and V is TRBV3-1; D unclear. Trimming took off 3 bases at V and 3 bases at J, with 12 bases between the two ends. From germline, CDR1 is LGHDT and CDR2 YNNKEL (reference sequence). CDR3 length: 15 amino acids. This CDR3 reads CASSQRARDYNEQFF. In nucleotides, the CDR3 is TGTGCCAGCAGCCAGCGAGCCCGTGACTACAATGAGCAGTTCTTC.

This clonotype was observed many times. This chain links TRBV4-1 with TRBJ2-1, with D perhaps matching TRBD2 (5 bases). The germline V gene encodes CDR1 MGHRA and CDR2 YSYEKL. V was trimmed by 1 base and J by 10 bases, leaving 11 bases between them. The CDR3 spans 13 residues. CDR3: CASSQGEFGEQFF. CDR3 DNA sequence: TGCGCCAGCAGCCAAGGGGAGTTTGGGGAGCAGTTCTTC.

This clonotype was observed a few times. V and J are TRBV5-1 and TRBJ2-5; 7 bases agree with TRBD2. The V gene's germline CDR1 is SGHRS and CDR2 YFSETQ. This CDR3 spans 14 amino acids. V lost 1 base to trimming and J lost 5 bases; unmatched junction nucleotides: 5. The DNA for the CDR3 is TGCGCCAGCAGCTTGTCAAGGGGAGGGGAGACCCAGTACTTC. It translates to CASSLSRGGETQYF.

The chain uses TRBV3-1 and TRBJ2-7, with a weak D call TRBD2 (5 bases). Germline loops: CDR1 LGHDT, CDR2 YNNKEL (reference sequence). The CDR3 totals 14 residues. V lost 5 bases to trimming and J lost 2 bases, with 13 bases between them. CDR3 nucleotide sequence: TGTGCCAGCAGCGACCCGGGAAGAACCTACGAGCAGTACTTC. Its translation: CASSDPGRTYEQYF.

The chain recombines TRBV20-1 with TRBJ2-5; possible D gene TRBD2, 7 bases. The germline V gene has CDR1 DFQATT and CDR2 SNEGSKA (reference sequence). V shed 0 bases and J shed 5 bases, with 13 bases lying between them. This CDR3 region has 14 residues. CDR3 residues: CSAREAGARETQYF. For the CDR3, the DNA is TGCAGTGCTAGAGAGGCGGGGGCTCGGGAGACCCAGTACTTC.

This clonotype was detected ten times or more. The chain links TRBV29-1 to TRBJ1-2; no clear D gene. Trimming shortened V by 2 bases and J by 8 bases, and 21 bases separated the two germline ends. This CDR3 comprises 15 residues. The germline CDR1 and CDR2 sequences are SQVTM and ANQGSEA. CDR3 in amino acids: CSVEIGGGGPGGYTF. Written as DNA, the CDR3 is TGCAGCGTTGAAATAGGCGGTGGAGGGCCGGGAGGCTACACCTTC.

This clonotype was found many times. The CDR3 reads CASSLARGTQYF. The CDR3 coding sequence is TGTGCCAGCAGCTTAGCCCGCGGTACGCAGTATTTT. This sequence joins TRBV7-2 and TRBJ2-3; no clear D gene. CDR1 and CDR2 from the germline V gene are SGHTA and FQGNSA. The CDR3 has 12 amino acids. V lost 0 bases and J 8 bases, leaving 6 bases between the germline ends.

This clonotype was detected many times. CDR3 protein: CAIRDGLAKNIQYF. CDR3 nucleotide sequence: TGTGCCATCAGGGATGGTCTAGCCAAAAACATTCAGTACTTC. J is TRBJ2-4 and V is TRBV10-3; D uncertain. The CDR3 length is 14 residues. Between the trimmed V and J ends, which lost 6 bases and 0 bases, there was a span of 9 bases. The germline V gene encodes CDR1 ENHRY and CDR2 SYGVKD.

This chain connects TRBV5-1 to TRBJ2-1; a weak D match, TRBD1 (6 bases). CDR1 and CDR2 from the germline V gene are SGHRS and YFSETQ. V was trimmed by 4 bases and J by 5 bases, leaving 10 bases between them. The CDR3 spans 13 residues. As DNA, the CDR3 is TGCGCCAGCAGCAGCAGGACAGACAATGAGCAGTTCTTC. Its translation is CASSSRTDNEQFF.

This clonotype was observed a few times. The chain is built from TRBV11-2 and TRBJ2-3, with D unresolved. Per germline, CDR1 SGHAT and CDR2 FQNNGV. The ends were cut back, 0 bases at V and 2 bases at J, with 9 bases in the middle. The CDR3 is made up of 15 amino acids. The CDR3 DNA reads TGTGCCAGCAGCTTAGAGCGCCCAGCCACAGATACGCAGTATTTT. It encodes CASSLERPATDTQYF.